The T cell receptor (beta chain) under discussion was sequenced for a study of cytomegalovirus exposure and HLA in healthy donors. V lost 1 base, J lost 3 bases, and 4 bases lay in between. Germline CDR1 and CDR2: MNHNS and SASEGT. CDR3 length equals 13 residues. Study-wide results and caveats: Links to common viral pathogens appeared, in a later analysis, for several of the most significant clusters. An ancestry cluster, one associated with Asian ancestry, reportedly showed fewer N-insertions than the approximately 670-donor mean in a later analysis.

About this clone itself: Its matching antigen is unknown.

The PCR made use of 60 Vbeta and 13 Jbeta primers. The protocol was immunoSEQ multiplex PCR, while the TCRdb copy is restricted to in-frame clones and leaves out a portion. The repertoire holds around 130,000 clones, with approximately 75% as singletons. This TCR derives from a woman aged 35 to 49 in good health and CMV-seropositive. The chain recombines TRBV6-1 with TRBJ2-1; D is unresolved. Sample: PBMCs. The CDR3 DNA follows: TGTGCCAGCAGTGAAGGACTCTACAATGAGCAGTTCTTC. It encodes CASSEGLYNEQFF.